One sample yielded the 16 T cell receptor beta chains listed below, sequenced in a study of cytomegalovirus exposure and HLA in healthy donors. Both 60 Vbeta primers and 13 Jbeta primers went into the PCR. The method was immunoSEQ multiplex PCR; TCRdb's version includes in-frame clones alone and lacks a portion of them. The repertoire holds roughly 150,000 clones, with approximately 84% as singletons. Sequenced sample: PBMCs. These receptors were obtained from a man aged 25 to 40 in good health and CMV-seronegative.

This rearrangement joins TRBV7-2 to TRBJ2-1, with 12 bases fitting TRBD2. With V trimmed by 5 bases and J by 2 bases, 4 bases remained unmatched. Germline assignment: CDR1 SGHTA and CDR2 FQGNSA. The CDR3 covers 16 residues. CDR3 loop: CASSPRTSGTYNEQFF. For the CDR3, the DNA is TGTGCCAGCAGCCCGCGGACTAGCGGGACCTACAATGAGCAGTTCTTC.

V usage is TRBV2 and J usage is TRBJ2-4; a possible D gene is TRBD1 (7 bases). Germline V lookup: CDR1 SNHLY, CDR2 FYNNEI. The CDR3 is 14 amino acids. Deletions cut 4 bases from V and 8 bases from J, with 15 bases between. CDR3 residues: CASSAQGGGDIQYF. CDR3 coding DNA: TGTGCCAGCAGTGCCCAGGGGGGAGGAGACATTCAGTACTTC.

The CDR3 bases are TGTGCCAGCAGCCCGGAACAGGATAGCTCCTACAATGAGCAGTTCTTC. Translation gives CASSPEQDSSYNEQFF. This chain connects TRBV11-3 to TRBJ2-1, with D possibly matching TRBD1 (5 bases). The CDR3 has 16 residues. CDR1 and CDR2 (germline): SGHNT, YENEEA. V was trimmed by 5 bases and J by 0 bases, leaving 14 bases between them. Filled out from reference TRBV11-3 and TRBJ2-1, the complete variable domain reads EAGVVQSPRYKIIEKKQPVAFWCNPISGHNTLYWYLQNLGQGPELLIRYENEEAVDDSQLPKDRFSAERLKGVDSTLKIQPAELGDSAVYLCASSPEQDSSYNEQFFGPGTRLTVL.

V usage is TRBV7-8 and J usage is TRBJ2-7; 10 bases line up with TRBD1. The CDR3 spans 15 residues. After removal of 3 bases from V and 4 bases from J, the junction contained 6 bases not matched to a gene. Germline V gene data show CDR1 as SGHVS and CDR2 as FQNEAQ. The CDR3 protein is CASSFRGQGFYEQYF. For the CDR3, the DNA is TGTGCCAGCAGCTTTAGGGGACAGGGGTTTTACGAGCAGTACTTC.

This clone was counted only a few times. This chain links TRBV6-1 with TRBJ1-6, with 7 bases identical to TRBD1. Germline values: CDR1 MNHNS, CDR2 SASEGT. The ends lost 4 bases at V and 5 bases at J; junction bases unmatched: 2. This CDR3 comprises 14 residues. The DNA for the CDR3 is TGTGCCAGCAGTGGGGGGACAGATAATTCACCCCTCCACTTT. Residues: CASSGGTDNSPLHF.

This chain joins TRBV7-2 and TRBJ2-7; tentatively, D is TRBD1 (5 bases). V was trimmed by 2 bases and J by 3 bases, leaving 8 bases between them. CDR1 and CDR2 (germline): SGHTA, FQGNSA. The CDR3 has 13 amino acids. CDR3 coding DNA: TGTGCCAGCAGCTTACAGGACAACTACGAGCAGTACTTC. It specifies CASSLQDNYEQYF.

CDR3 amino acids: CASSLGLAGDNEQFF. Written as DNA, the CDR3 is TGTGCCAGCAGCTTAGGGCTAGCGGGAGACAATGAGCAGTTCTTC. The chain uses TRBV7-7 and TRBJ2-1; 10 bases fit TRBD2. There are 15 residues in the CDR3. CDR1 is SSHAT, CDR2 FNYEAQ, per germline (reference sequence). Germline trimming cut 1 base from V and 5 bases from J; bases unmatched to any gene: 2.

The chain joins TRBV29-1 to TRBJ1-1, with D perhaps matching TRBD1 (6 bases). Germline V gene data show CDR1 as SQVTM and CDR2 as ANQGSEA. Trimming removed 4 bases from V and 3 bases from J, with 15 bases in between. The CDR3 sequence is 14 residues long. CDR3 residues: CSVAPGGQDTEAFF. The CDR3 coding sequence is TGCAGCGTTGCCCCGGGGGGGCAGGACACTGAAGCTTTCTTT. Combining the CDR3 with reference TRBV29-1 and TRBJ1-1 gives the whole variable domain SAVISQKPSRDICQRGTSLTIQCQVDSQVTMMFWYRQQPGQSLTLIATANQGSEATYESGFVIDKFPISRPNLTFSTLTVSNMSPEDSSIYLCSVAPGGQDTEAFFGQGTRLTVV.

This chain uses TRBV5-1 with TRBJ2-1; unclear D gene. The CDR3 runs 14 residues. Germline V CDR1 and CDR2: SGHRS, YFSETQ. The ends were cut back, 0 bases at V and 9 bases at J, with 13 bases in the middle. CDR3 protein: CASSLEAVYGEQFF. CDR3 nucleotides: TGCGCCAGCAGCTTGGAGGCGGTCTACGGTGAGCAGTTCTTC.

The chain joins TRBV15 to TRBJ2-5, with 7 bases matching TRBD1. This CDR3 comprises 16 residues. Germline-derived CDR1 and CDR2 are LNHNV and YYDKDF (reference sequence). The ends lost 3 bases at V and 1 base at J; junction bases unmatched: 8. CDR3 bases: TGTGCCACCAGCAGGTGGGGACAGACTTCCCAAGAGACCCAGTACTTC. Encoded protein: CATSRWGQTSQETQYF.

The chain couples TRBV28 to TRBJ2-3; the D gene is possibly TRBD1 (6 bases). Looked up from germline, CDR1 is MDHEN and CDR2 is SYDVKM. The ends were cut back, 3 bases at V and 2 bases at J, with 12 bases in the middle. There are 15 residues in the CDR3. The CDR3 bases are TGTGCCAGCAGTTTTACAGGGACCAACACAGATACGCAGTATTTT. Translation gives CASSFTGTNTDTQYF.

This chain uses TRBV6-1 with TRBJ2-3; 7 bases match TRBD2. The CDR3 spans 16 residues. With V trimmed by 2 bases and J by 2 bases, 7 bases remained unmatched. CDR1 is MNHNS and CDR2 is SASEGT in the germline V gene. The CDR3 sequence is CASSEPSGPNTDTQYF. The CDR3 nucleotides are TGTGCCAGCAGTGAACCTAGCGGCCCAAACACAGATACGCAGTATTTT.

This clone was detected only once. The CDR3 region is CAGQREVSYNEQFF. The DNA of the CDR3 is TGTGCTGGGCAGCGGGAGGTCTCCTACAATGAGCAGTTCTTC. The rearrangement links TRBV5-4 to TRBJ2-1; TRBD2 aligns across 9 bases. The CDR3 is made up of 14 amino acids. CDR1 is SGHNT, CDR2 YYREEE, per germline (reference sequence).

There are a few counts of this clone. The chain recombines TRBV29-1 with TRBJ1-1; D not resolved. This CDR3 is built from 11 residues. CDR1 is SQVTM, CDR2 ANQGSEA, per germline. V gave up 7 bases and J gave up 7 bases, with 13 bases separating them. The DNA of the CDR3 is TGCAGCGCCTTGGCGGCCGTTGAAGCTTTCTTT. It codes for CSALAAVEAFF. Full variable domain (missing parts from reference TRBV29-1 and TRBJ1-1): SAVISQKPSRDICQRGTSLTIQCQVDSQVTMMFWYRQQPGQSLTLIATANQGSEATYESGFVIDKFPISRPNLTFSTLTVSNMSPEDSSIYLCSALAAVEAFFGQGTRLTVV.

The genes are TRBV30 and TRBJ2-7; maybe TRBD2 (7 bases). The CDR3 spans 13 residues. V was clipped by 3 bases and J by 6 bases, with 15 bases between them. The V gene's germline CDR1 is GTSNPN and CDR2 SVGIG (reference sequence). The CDR3 loop reads CAWRRAGGLEQYF. The CDR3, as DNA: TGTGCCTGGAGGCGAGCCGGGGGGCTCGAGCAGTACTTC.

The chain links TRBV19 to TRBJ1-1; tentative D call: TRBD1 (5 bases). Trimming cost V 8 bases and J 1 base, with 11 bases left between them. From germline, CDR1 is LNHDA and CDR2 SQIVND (reference sequence). This CDR3 contains 13 residues. The CDR3 spells CASGETGNTEAFF. CDR3 DNA: TGTGCCAGTGGTGAAACAGGGAACACTGAAGCTTTCTTT. The complete variable domain, with remaining parts taken from reference TRBV19 and TRBJ1-1, reads DGGITQSPKYLFRKEGQNVTLSCEQNLNHDAMYWYRQDPGQGLRLIYYSQIVNDFQKGDIAEGYSVSREKKESFPLTVTSAQKNPTAFYLCASGETGNTEAFFGQGTRLTVV.